The 18 T cell receptor beta chains in this list originate from one sample, sequenced in a study of immune characterization of retroperitoneal liposarcoma. TCRdb recomputed calls from the PCR reads with MiXCR, one row per CDR3 protein. The sample includes around 4,600 distinct CDR3 sequences, around a third of them seen just once. Sequencing was carried out using tumor tissue. All receptors derive from a female donor with retroperitoneal liposarcoma.

This clonotype was picked up one time. V is TRBV10-1 and J is TRBJ2-3, with 12 bases lining up with TRBD2. The J segment lost 6 bases and the V segment lost 6 bases, leaving 7 bases of the junction unmatched. The CDR3 is 15 residues long. Germline CDR1 and CDR2: WNHNN and SYGVQD (reference sequence). This CDR3 is CASSLGLAGMDTQYF. As DNA, the CDR3 is TGCGCCAGCAGCCTAGGACTAGCGGGAATGGATACGCAGTATTTT.

As for this clonotype: One end of the junction varies from germline; a read error may be responsible. The chain joins TRBV6-1 to TRBJ1-6; D call uncertain. The germline gives CDR1 MNHNS, CDR2 SASEGT. CDR3 length: 16 amino acids. As DNA, the CDR3 is TGTGCCAGCAGTACCACGGGCCTCTATATGGGTTCACCCCTCCAATTT. As protein: CASSTTGLYMGSPLQF.

Worth noting for this clonotype: No conserved phenylalanine or tryptophan ends this CDR3, so it is likely a read error. The chain links TRBV12-3 or TRBV12-4 to TRBJ2-5; 8 bases line up with TRBD2. The CDR3 loop spans 14 amino acids. The junction had 8 bases not matched to a gene; V was cut back by 5 bases and J by 6 bases. CDR3 DNA: TGTGCCAGCAGTATTGGGGCGGGAGGAAAGACCCAGTACTTA. Translated, it gives CASSIGAGGKTQYL.

This clonotype was observed many times. This chain uses TRBV4-1 with TRBJ1-6; D unclear. V lost 1 base to trimming and J lost 3 bases, with 7 bases between them. The CDR3 runs 15 residues. Per the germline V gene, CDR1 is MGHRA and CDR2 is YSYEKL. CDR3 sequence (DNA): TGCGCCAGCAGCCAAGTTAGGGTCTATAATTCACCCCTCCACTTT. It specifies CASSQVRVYNSPLHF.

In its sample, this clonotype was seen a few times. Mismatch with germline at one junction end may stem from a read error. This chain connects TRBV6-1 to TRBJ2-2; D not certain. The CDR3 length is 12 residues. CDR1 and CDR2 (germline): MNHNS, SASEGT. Here the CDR3 reads CASSEGPGELFF. CDR3 nucleotides: TGTGCCAGCAGCGAAGGCCCCGGGGAGCTGTTTTTT.

This clonotype was counted once. The genes are TRBV12-5 and TRBJ2-3; 9 bases fit TRBD1. The end of the DNA aligns better with TRBJ2-1, so the J call may be wrong. Looked up from germline, CDR1 is LGHNT and CDR2 is FRNRAP. The CDR3 contains 15 residues. CDR3 DNA sequence: TGTGCTAGTGTCCAGGGACAGGGAGGGGTAGAGACCCAGTTCTTC. This translates into CASVQGQGGVETQFF.

The sample holds a few counts of this clonotype. This chain uses TRBV5-1 with TRBJ2-5, with no clear D. V was pared by 2 bases and J by 5 bases, with 4 bases between. The CDR3 is made up of 11 amino acids. Germline V CDR1 and CDR2: SGHRS, YFSETQ. Here the CDR3 reads CASSFRETQYF. The CDR3 nucleotides read TGCGCCAGCAGCTTCAGGGAGACCCAGTACTTC.

This clonotype is labeled as medium-sized. The chain recombines TRBV6-1 with TRBJ2-1; D is unresolved. The DNA end lines up better with TRBJ2-7; the J call may be wrong. There are 15 residues in the CDR3. CDR1 is MNHNS and CDR2 is SASEGT in the germline V gene. CDR3 nucleotides: TGTGCCAGCAGTGAACACCCGGAAACGACCTACGAGCAGTACTTC. It specifies CASSEHPETTYEQYF.

This chain links TRBV7-3 with TRBJ2-3, with 8 positions matching TRBD1. Unmatched junction bases numbered 6, after V lost 4 bases and J lost 3 bases. Germline assignment: CDR1 SGHTA and CDR2 FQGTGA. This CDR3 region has 15 residues. The CDR3 protein is CASSSTGDGTDTQYF. Written as DNA, the CDR3 is TGTGCCAGCAGCTCGACAGGGGACGGAACAGATACGCAGTATTTT.

By frequency in the sample, this clonotype is medium-sized. The chain is built from TRBV6-1 and TRBJ2-5; D may be TRBD1 (6 bases). The CDR3 covers 16 residues. Looked up from germline, CDR1 is MNHNS and CDR2 is SASEGT. Trimming took off 6 bases at V and 5 bases at J, with 22 bases between the two ends. In DNA form, the CDR3 reads TGTGCCAGCAGCCCAGCGACAGGAGAGGGAGAGGAGACCCAGTACTTC. It specifies CASSPATGEGEETQYF.

This clonotype is labeled as medium-sized. The genes are TRBV11-3 and TRBJ2-7; 8 bases line up with TRBD1. The CDR3 covers 15 residues. Germline loops: CDR1 SGHNT, CDR2 YENEEA. V gave up 1 base and J gave up 5 bases; unmatched junction bases: 7. CDR3 nucleotide sequence: TGTGCCAGCAGCTTAGGATTCGGCAGGGGGCACGAGCAGTACTTC. Translating it yields CASSLGFGRGHEQYF. The full variable domain, rest sourced from reference TRBV11-3 and TRBJ2-7, is EAGVVQSPRYKIIEKKQPVAFWCNPISGHNTLYWYLQNLGQGPELLIRYENEEAVDDSQLPKDRFSAERLKGVDSTLKIQPAELGDSAVYLCASSLGFGRGHEQYFGPGTRLTVT.

This chain connects TRBV6-6 to TRBJ2-3; no reliable D call. CDR1 and CDR2 from the germline V gene are MNHNY and SVGAGI (reference sequence). CDR3 length: 13 residues. V was cut by 8 bases and J by 0 bases, with 9 bases left in between. The CDR3 DNA sequence: TGTGCCAGCCGCGAGACTAGCACAGATACGCAGTATTTT. This codes for CASRETSTDTQYF.

This clonotype was detected a few times. J is TRBJ2-1 and V is TRBV6-1; possibly TRBD2 for D (6 bases). The CDR3 contains 15 residues. Trimming took 1 base from V and 10 from J, leaving 17 bases between them. Germline-derived CDR1 and CDR2 are MNHNS and SASEGT. This chain's CDR3 is CASSEGGVASYEQFF. The CDR3 nucleotides are TGTGCCAGCAGTGAAGGGGGGGTGGCTTCCTACGAGCAGTTCTTC.

This clonotype is classed as medium-sized (0.01 to 0.1%). The CDR3 loop is CASSAGEGVEAKNIQYF. CDR3 DNA sequence: TGTGCCAGCAGTGCCGGGGAAGGGGTGGAAGCCAAAAACATTCAGTACTTC. The V and J genes are TRBV6-1 and TRBJ2-4, with D perhaps TRBD1 or TRBD2 (5 bases each). V dropped 4 bases and J dropped 0 bases, with 16 bases sitting between them. Germline loops: CDR1 MNHNS, CDR2 SASEGT. There are 17 residues in the CDR3.

The J gene is TRBJ2-3, the V gene TRBV5-1; TRBD2 aligns across 7 bases. There are 16 residues in the CDR3. CDR1 SGHRS and CDR2 YFSETQ come from the germline V gene. The trim removed 4 bases at V and 2 bases at J, leaving 10 bases unmatched. As DNA, the CDR3 is TGCGCCAGCAGCGTCCTAGCGGTAGAACCCACAGATACGCAGTATTTT. It encodes CASSVLAVEPTDTQYF.

The gene calls are TRBV7-9 and TRBJ1-1; D remains ambiguous. This CDR3 contains 14 residues. Germline loops: CDR1 SEHNR, CDR2 FQNEAQ (reference sequence). Trimming removed 4 bases from V and 3 bases from J, with 12 bases in between. DNA of the CDR3: TGTGCCAGCAGCTCTGTCCGGGGAGACACTGAAGCTTTCTTT. It is translated as CASSSVRGDTEAFF.

This clonotype turned up a few times. The J gene is TRBJ1-1, the V gene TRBV6-1, with unresolved D. CDR1 and CDR2 from the germline V gene are MNHNS and SASEGT. The CDR3 has 14 residues. Trimming took off 1 base at V and 5 bases at J, with 11 bases between the two ends. CDR3 sequence (DNA): TGTGCCAGCAGTGAAGGAGGCAGTCGAACTGAAGCTTTCTTT. This gives the protein CASSEGGSRTEAFF.

This clonotype was seen more than once but under ten times. J is TRBJ2-1 and V is TRBV7-3, with 7 bases fitting TRBD1. Germline V CDR1 and CDR2: SGHTA, FQGTGA. The ends lost 5 bases at V and 6 bases at J; junction bases unmatched: 4. CDR3 length equals 13 residues. The CDR3 loop reads CASSLQGSNEQFF. CDR3 nucleotide sequence: TGTGCCAGCAGCCTACAGGGGAGCAATGAGCAGTTCTTC.